This T cell receptor beta chain is drawn from a study of CD8+ T cells in alopecia areata. Extracted RNA was reverse transcribed, and the resulting cDNA served as sequencing template. TCRdb's copy holds only in-frame clones and misses some; the assay was immunoSEQ multiplex PCR. The sample shows 150,000 or so clones, roughly 60% of them seen only once. The table lists this clone with a count of one. Looked up from germline, CDR1 is PRHDT and CDR2 is FYEKMQ (reference sequence). The V segment lost 6 bases and the J segment 5 bases; nucleotides outside the gene matches: 13. This CDR3 comprises 17 residues.

The TCR sequence derives from a human donor in good health. What was sequenced was CD4+ T cells sorted from blood. The V call is TRBV13, the J call TRBJ1-5; 10 bases fit TRBD1. The CDR3 DNA follows: TGTGCCAGCAGTTATCATCTCCGGGACAGGGGAGATCAGCCCCAGCATTTT. It yields the protein CASSYHLRDRGDQPQHF.